A single sample gave rise to the 23 T cell receptor beta chains below, sequenced in a study of blood T cells in healthy people across ages. The authors ran a second PCR of 7 to 11 cycles using a sample-barcoded 5' primer and a J-beta primer mix. TCRdb itself ran the 5' RACE reads through MiXCR, one entry per CDR3 protein. This table has 700,000 to 850,000 distinct CDR3 sequences, 53% appearing once. The sample taken for sequencing was blood. The receptors were sampled from a man at least 80 years old in good health.

This chain joins TRBV6-1 and TRBJ2-1; no firm D call. This CDR3 is built from 12 residues. Trimming stripped 1 base from V and 10 bases from J, with 8 bases between. In germline, CDR1 is MNHNS, CDR2 SASEGT. The CDR3 here is CASSEDRREQFF. The CDR3, as DNA: TGTGCCAGCAGTGAAGACCGGCGGGAGCAGTTCTTC.

This rearrangement joins TRBV9 to TRBJ2-1, with 7 bases lining up with TRBD1. The DNA end favors TRBJ2-7, so the J call may be wrong. The V gene's germline CDR1 is SGDLS and CDR2 YYNGEE. The CDR3 runs to 16 residues. CDR3 loop: CASSPPTGSSYNEQYF. CDR3 bases: TGTGCCAGCAGCCCACCGACAGGGAGCTCCTACAATGAGCAGTACTTC.

The genes are TRBV2 and TRBJ2-7; 7 positions match TRBD2. Germline V CDR1 and CDR2: SNHLY, FYNNEI. Losses at the gene ends were 7 bases for V and 4 bases for J; bases not matched to a gene: 10. This CDR3 comprises 14 residues. CDR3 residues: CASIRGRAAYEQYF. DNA for the CDR3: TGTGCCAGCATCCGTGGGAGGGCCGCTTACGAGCAGTACTTC.

The rearrangement links TRBV7-2 to TRBJ2-1; 11 nucleotides match TRBD2. This CDR3 is built from 17 residues. Looked up from germline, CDR1 is SGHTA and CDR2 is FQGNSA. With 5 bases clipped from V and 4 bases from J, the junction kept 10 bases outside the gene matches. CDR3 nucleotide sequence: TGTGCCAGCAGCGTACACATAGGGACTAGCGGATACAATGAGCAGTTCTTC. Translation gives CASSVHIGTSGYNEQFF. Full variable domain (missing parts from reference TRBV7-2 and TRBJ2-1): GAGVSQSPSNKVTEKGKDVELRCDPISGHTALYWYRQSLGQGLEFLIYFQGNSAPDKSGLPSDRFSAERTGGSVSTLTIQRTQQEDSAVYLCASSVHIGTSGYNEQFFGPGTRLTVL.

The V and J genes are TRBV9 and TRBJ1-2; no clear D. V dropped 3 bases and J dropped 4 bases, with 10 bases sitting between them. The CDR3 covers 13 residues. Germline values: CDR1 SGDLS, CDR2 YYNGEE. DNA for the CDR3: TGTGCCAGCAGCGAGGCGCCCCTCTATGGCTACACCTTC. Protein sequence: CASSEAPLYGYTF. The variable domain in full, completed from reference TRBV9 and TRBJ1-2, reads DSGVTQTPKHLITATGQRVTLRCSPRSGDLSVYWYQQSLDQGLQFLIQYYNGEERAKGNILERFSAQQFPDLHSELNLSSLELGDSALYFCASSEAPLYGYTFGSGTRLTVV.

This clonotype occurred a few times. The V call is TRBV27, the J call TRBJ2-1; TRBD2 might be the D (6 bases). Trimming cost V 4 bases and J 2 bases, with 18 bases left between them. The V gene's germline CDR1 is MNHEY and CDR2 SMNVEV (reference sequence). This CDR3 is built from 17 residues. The chain's CDR3 is CASSSPISGRAYNEQFF. Written as DNA, the CDR3 is TGTGCCAGCAGTTCACCTATCAGCGGGCGGGCCTACAATGAGCAGTTCTTC.

The J gene is TRBJ1-4, the V gene TRBV5-1; D not resolved. Germline lookup yields CDR1 SGHRS and CDR2 YFSETQ. V was pared by 3 bases and J by 2 bases, with 17 bases between. The CDR3 loop spans 17 amino acids. The CDR3: CASSSGLFGETNEKLFF. CDR3 bases: TGCGCCAGCAGCTCTGGGCTTTTCGGGGAGACTAATGAAAAACTGTTTTTT. The variable domain in full, with the rest retrieved from reference TRBV5-1 and TRBJ1-4, is KAGVTQTPRYLIKTRGQQVTLSCSPISGHRSVSWYQQTPGQGLQFLFEYFSETQRNKGNFPGRFSGRQFSNSRSEMNVSTLELGDSALYLCASSSGLFGETNEKLFFGSGTQLSVL.

Note on this clonotype: A read error may produce the germline difference seen at one junction end. The chain employs TRBV7-8 and TRBJ1-4, with D possibly matching TRBD1 (5 bases). The CDR3 is 16 amino acids. CDR1 is SGHVS and CDR2 is FQNEAQ in the germline V gene. Here the CDR3 DNA reads TGTGCCGGCAGCTTATTGGGGACTGCAACTAATGAAAAACTGTTTTTT. Its translation is CAGSLLGTATNEKLFF.

This clonotype showed up just once. The gene calls are TRBV2 and TRBJ1-1; TRBD1 aligns across 8 bases. The germline CDR1 and CDR2 sequences are SNHLY and FYNNEI. This CDR3 region has 13 residues. The trim removed 8 bases at V and 1 base at J, leaving 3 bases unmatched. CDR3 in amino acids: CASQQGGNTEAFF. The CDR3 DNA is TGTGCCAGCCAACAGGGGGGGAACACTGAAGCTTTCTTT.

The V gene is TRBV7-9, the J gene TRBJ1-6; the D is unclear. The CDR3 spans 15 residues. V was cut by 4 bases and J by 4 bases, with 11 bases left in between. Germline lookup yields CDR1 SEHNR and CDR2 FQNEAQ (reference sequence). The CDR3: CASSSTANYNSPLHF. In nucleotides, the CDR3 is TGTGCCAGCAGCTCCACAGCGAATTATAATTCACCCCTCCACTTT.

The rearrangement links TRBV20-1 to TRBJ2-3; 10 nucleotides line up with TRBD1. V was clipped by 4 bases and J by 5 bases; unmatched bases: 9. The CDR3 consists of 15 residues. The germline V gene has CDR1 DFQATT and CDR2 SNEGSKA (reference sequence). The CDR3 reads CSAITGQGFGDTQYF. Written as DNA, the CDR3 is TGCAGTGCTATCACGGGACAGGGGTTTGGAGATACGCAGTATTTT.

In its sample, this clonotype was seen a few times. J is TRBJ1-2 and V is TRBV27, with TRBD1 matching over 8 bases. This CDR3 contains 14 residues. V was pared by 6 bases and J by 2 bases, with 5 bases of the junction left unmatched. Germline CDR1 reads MNHEY; CDR2 reads SMNVEV (reference sequence). The CDR3 nucleotides are TGTGCCAGCAGGGGGACAGGACCAAACTATGGCTACACCTTC. This gives the protein CASRGTGPNYGYTF.

The rearrangement joins TRBV27 to TRBJ2-7; tentatively, D is TRBD2 (6 bases). The V gene lost 0 bases and the J gene lost 6 bases, with 15 bases spanning the gap. Germline values: CDR1 MNHEY, CDR2 SMNVEV (reference sequence). This CDR3 region has 15 residues. The CDR3 DNA reads TGTGCCAGCAGTTTATCGGTGGAGGGGCCAGGCGAGCAGTACTTC. Encoded protein: CASSLSVEGPGEQYF.

This clonotype was recorded a few times. The gene calls are TRBV29-1 and TRBJ1-4; 9 nucleotides match TRBD1. CDR3 length equals 13 residues. V was pared by 4 bases and J by 7 bases, with 4 bases of the junction left unmatched. The germline CDR1 and CDR2 sequences are SQVTM and ANQGSEA. CDR3 in DNA: TGCAGCGTTGCGGGGACAGGGATTGAAAAACTGTTTTTT. As protein: CSVAGTGIEKLFF. Based on the CDR3 plus reference TRBV29-1 and TRBJ1-4, the full variable domain is SAVISQKPSRDICQRGTSLTIQCQVDSQVTMMFWYRQQPGQSLTLIATANQGSEATYESGFVIDKFPISRPNLTFSTLTVSNMSPEDSSIYLCSVAGTGIEKLFFGSGTQLSVL.

This chain uses TRBV27 with TRBJ2-7; 9 bases fit TRBD2. Losses at the gene ends were 8 bases for V and 5 bases for J; bases not matched to a gene: 13. This CDR3 contains 15 residues. Germline CDR1 is MNHEY and CDR2 is SMNVEV (reference sequence). CDR3 coding DNA: TGTGCCAGCGGCTTAGCGGGGGCGGGACAGAACGAGCAGTACTTC. Translation gives CASGLAGAGQNEQYF.

This rearrangement joins TRBV10-3 to TRBJ2-1; D unresolved. Trimming cost V 3 bases and J 7 bases, with 13 bases left between them. There are 14 residues in the CDR3. Germline CDR1 and CDR2: ENHRY and SYGVKD. CDR3 bases: TGTGCCATCAGTGATGCCCTGCTGGTAAATGAGCAGTTCTTC. Translating gives CAISDALLVNEQFF.

This clonotype was counted many times. CDR3 in amino acids: CSAELEYEQYF. DNA for the CDR3: TGCAGTGCGGAACTAGAATACGAGCAGTACTTC. The V gene is TRBV20-1, the J gene TRBJ2-7, with D possibly TRBD2 on 5 matching bases. CDR3 size: 11 residues. V was pared by 6 bases and J by 4 bases, with 10 bases between. Germline CDR1 DFQATT, CDR2 SNEGSKA (reference sequence).

On this clonotype: This clone may be a read error of a much larger clone one base away. The V call is TRBV7-2, the J call TRBJ2-2; D remains ambiguous. With 1 base removed from V and 4 bases from J, the gap between germline ends came to 10 bases. The CDR3 contains 15 residues. CDR1 SGHTA and CDR2 FQGNSA come from the germline V gene. CDR3 protein: CASSLEHRPTGELFF. The DNA for the CDR3 is TGTGCCAGCAGCTTAGAGCATAGGCCCACCGGGGAGCTGTTTTTT.

The rearrangement uses TRBV20-1 and TRBJ2-5; no clear D. CDR1 is DFQATT, CDR2 SNEGSKA, per germline (reference sequence). CDR3 length: 16 amino acids. Trimming stripped 5 bases from V and 2 bases from J, with 21 bases between. CDR3 DNA sequence: TGCAGTGCTCCTCGGACGGCTCTAAGTTTTCAAGAGACCCAGTACTTC. This encodes CSAPRTALSFQETQYF.

The CDR3 nucleotides are TGCAGTGCCTCCCGGGACAGGGGGCTGGGCGAGCAGTACTTC. It translates to CSASRDRGLGEQYF. This chain uses TRBV20-1 with TRBJ2-5; 12 bases fit TRBD1. The DNA end is a closer match to TRBJ2-7, so the J assignment may be wrong. The CDR3 runs 14 residues. CDR1 and CDR2 from the germline V gene are DFQATT and SNEGSKA (reference sequence).

This clonotype has more than one count but fewer than ten. The rearrangement links TRBV29-1 to TRBJ2-7; no reliable D call. V shed 7 bases and J shed 0 bases, with 10 bases lying between them. The germline V gene encodes CDR1 SQVTM and CDR2 ANQGSEA. This CDR3 region has 12 residues. DNA for the CDR3: TGCAGCGCCTCTCTGGGCTCCTACGAGCAGTACTTC. Its translation: CSASLGSYEQYF.

In the case of this clonotype: Relative to the germline gene, one junction end is altered; a read error may explain this. V gene TRBV5-1 combines with J gene TRBJ2-1; D remains ambiguous. Germline lookup yields CDR1 SGHRS and CDR2 YFSETQ. The CDR3 covers 15 residues. The CDR3 region is CAGSPNADSYNEQFF. The CDR3 bases are TGCGCCGGCAGCCCTAATGCGGACTCCTACAATGAGCAGTTCTTC.

This clonotype was detected only a few times. The chain is built from TRBV21-1 and TRBJ2-7; the D call in the table, TRBD1, was not verified against the DNA. TRBV21-1 represents a pseudogene. The CDR3 runs to 15 residues. The CDR3 loop reads CASSTRQGSSYEQYF. CDR3 coding DNA: TGTGCCAGCAGCACGAGACAGGGTAGCTCCTACGAGCAGTACTTC.